A single sample is the source of the 19 T cell receptor beta chains below, sequenced in a study of blood T cell repertoires in COVID-19 (dated by TCRdb to 2018 to 2020). Library generation was performed with the immunoSEQ multiplex PCR assay. Here the immuneACCESS table is served through TCRdb, limited to in-frame sequences with V and J called. Missing clones are a known gap in these copies; in checked studies unresolved V genes cover under half, and the rest lacks a known reason. In this sample the table shows about 200,000 clones, approximately 81% of which occur a single time. The top ten constitute around 20% of the sample. Source material: PBMCs or T cells enriched from blood (not recorded which). These receptors were obtained from a man in his forties or fifties who had recovered from COVID-19.

The rearrangement links TRBV19 to TRBJ2-7; possibly TRBD1 for D (7 bases). Per the germline V gene, CDR1 is LNHDA and CDR2 is SQIVND (reference sequence). The CDR3 consists of 16 residues. Trimming took 4 bases from V and 1 from J, leaving 17 bases between them. The CDR3 nucleotides are TGTGCCAGTAGTAACCCAGGGGGGCCCTCGTCCTACGAGCAGTACTTC. Protein: CASSNPGGPSSYEQYF.

This clone was seen once. The rearrangement joins TRBV28 to TRBJ1-1; 8 nucleotides align to TRBD1. This CDR3 has 15 residues. V was clipped by 10 bases and J by 4 bases; unmatched bases: 14. The germline CDR1 and CDR2 sequences are MDHEN and SYDVKM. CDR3 residues: CATTNHMTGATEAFF. The CDR3 DNA follows: TGTGCCACTACGAACCACATGACAGGGGCCACTGAAGCTTTCTTT.

In DNA form, the CDR3 reads TGTGCCAGCAGCGTAGCGCGGGAGGGTCACGAGCAGTACTTC. This sequence encodes CASSVAREGHEQYF. V usage is TRBV9 and J usage is TRBJ2-7; TRBD2 matches at 9 bases. The ends lost 0 bases at V and 5 bases at J; junction bases unmatched: 3. This CDR3 has 14 residues. Germline assignment: CDR1 SGDLS and CDR2 YYNGEE.

The chain combines TRBV7-9 with TRBJ2-1; D might be TRBD2 (5 bases). V dropped 0 bases and J dropped 0 bases, with 9 bases sitting between them. The CDR3 runs 16 residues. Germline CDR1 reads SEHNR; CDR2 reads FQNEAQ (reference sequence). This chain's CDR3 is CASSLALAGSYNEQFF. DNA for the CDR3: TGTGCCAGCAGCTTAGCGCTGGCGGGCTCCTACAATGAGCAGTTCTTC. Supplemented by reference TRBV7-9 and TRBJ2-1, the full variable domain reads DTGVSQNPRHKITKRGQNVTFRCDPISEHNRLYWYRQTLGQGPEFLTYFQNEAQLEKSRLLSDRFSAERPKGSFSTLEIQRTEQGDSAMYLCASSLALAGSYNEQFFGPGTRLTVL.

The V gene is TRBV19, the J gene TRBJ1-5; 9 nucleotides agree with TRBD1. This CDR3 is built from 18 residues. Germline CDR1 reads LNHDA; CDR2 reads SQIVND (reference sequence). The J segment lost 0 bases and the V segment lost 6 bases, leaving 12 bases of the junction unmatched. The CDR3, as DNA: TGTGCCAGTAGCATACAGGGGGCCCGAAAGTATAGCAATCAGCCCCAGCATTTT. Translation: CASSIQGARKYSNQPQHF. Together with reference TRBV19 and TRBJ1-5, the CDR3 gives the full variable domain: DGGITQSPKYLFRKEGQNVTLSCEQNLNHDAMYWYRQDPGQGLRLIYYSQIVNDFQKGDIAEGYSVSREKKESFPLTVTSAQKNPTAFYLCASSIQGARKYSNQPQHFGDGTRLSIL.

In regard to this clone: This may be a read error: a much more frequent sequence differs by one nucleotide. The chain links TRBV6-4 to TRBJ2-3; 11 bases match TRBD2. Germline values: CDR1 MRHNA, CDR2 SNTAGT. The V gene end was trimmed by 0 bases and the J gene end by 1 base; junction bases not matched to a gene: 0. This CDR3 contains 16 residues. CDR3 protein: CASSDSTSGGTDTQYF. The CDR3 bases are TGTGCCAGCAGTGACTCGACTAGCGGGGGCACAGATACGCAGTATTTT.

In its sample, this clone was seen once. The gene calls are TRBV12-5 and TRBJ1-2, with a possible D match to TRBD1 (5 bases). CDR1 is LGHNT, CDR2 FRNRAP, per germline. The CDR3 covers 15 residues. V shed 2 bases and J shed 7 bases, with 17 bases lying between them. The CDR3 DNA reads TGTGCTAGTGGTTTGTGGTTGGGGCGGCCCCGTGGCTACACCTTC. Its protein product is CASGLWLGRPRGYTF.

This chain links TRBV9 with TRBJ2-7; 10 nucleotides match TRBD1. Per germline, CDR1 SGDLS and CDR2 YYNGEE. The CDR3 sequence is 16 residues long. V gave up 4 bases and J gave up 4 bases; unmatched junction bases: 11. CDR3 sequence: CASSSVPGQGPYEQYF. The CDR3 DNA is TGTGCCAGCAGCTCAGTTCCGGGACAGGGGCCGTACGAGCAGTACTTC.

The gene calls are TRBV30 and TRBJ1-6, with 10 nucleotides matching TRBD1. J gave up 0 bases and V 3 bases, and 5 bases lay outside the gene matches. Germline CDR1 is GTSNPN and CDR2 is SVGIG (reference sequence). CDR3 length equals 17 residues. The CDR3 protein is CAWRMDRGSSYNSPLHF. The CDR3 bases are TGTGCCTGGAGGATGGACAGGGGGAGCTCCTATAATTCACCCCTCCACTTT.

The V gene is TRBV4-1, the J gene TRBJ1-6; tentatively, D is TRBD1 (5 bases). The CDR3 is 16 residues long. CDR1 and CDR2 from the germline V gene are MGHRA and YSYEKL. V lost 0 bases and J lost 10, with 16 bases in between. The CDR3 DNA sequence: TGCGCCAGCAGCCAAGATCTCAGGCAGGGCGAATCACCCCTCCACTTT. This translates into CASSQDLRQGESPLHF.

This chain joins TRBV14 and TRBJ1-1; D remains unclear. The V end was cut by 3 bases, the J end by 0 bases, with 11 bases between. Per germline, CDR1 SGHDN and CDR2 FVKESK. This CDR3 region has 15 residues. The CDR3 DNA reads as TGTGCCAGCAGCCAGACGAGGGTGTTGAACACTGAAGCTTTCTTT. Protein sequence: CASSQTRVLNTEAFF.

The chain couples TRBV7-5 to TRBJ2-3; the table names TRBD2, a call not compared with the DNA. TRBV7-5 is a pseudogene. The CDR3 has 17 residues. CDR3 residues: CARSPRPTSGRADTQYF. The CDR3 region has the DNA TGTGCCAGAAGCCCCCGCCCGACTAGCGGGAGGGCGGATACGCAGTATTTT.

V usage is TRBV7-3 and J usage is TRBJ2-2; 8 bases match TRBD2. V shed 3 bases and J 7 bases; nucleotides not matched to a gene: 4. The CDR3 has 14 residues. CDR1 and CDR2 (germline): SGHTA, FQGTGA. DNA of the CDR3: TGTGCCAGCAGCTTTCGGCGGGAGGACGGGGAGCTGTTTTTT. Translated: CASSFRREDGELFF.

The chain couples TRBV27 to TRBJ1-2; the D gene is possibly TRBD1 (5 bases). The CDR3 runs 15 residues. Germline V gene data show CDR1 as MNHEY and CDR2 as SMNVEV (reference sequence). Trimming took 5 bases from V and 5 from J, leaving 18 bases between them. CDR3 DNA sequence: TGTGCCAGCAGTCATGACAGCTCCGGATTGTATGGCTACACCTTC. It yields the protein CASSHDSSGLYGYTF.

The chain recombines TRBV19 with TRBJ1-5, with D possibly being TRBD1 (6 bases). The CDR3 runs to 16 residues. The V end was cut by 8 bases, the J end by 0 bases, with 17 bases between. CDR1 is LNHDA and CDR2 is SQIVND in the germline V gene (reference sequence). For the CDR3, the DNA is TGTGCCAGTCTGAAAAAAGGGGGGGATAGCAATCAGCCCCAGCATTTT. Translation: CASLKKGGDSNQPQHF.

This clone was recorded only once. V and J are TRBV9 and TRBJ2-7; tentatively, D is TRBD2 (5 bases). The V gene lost 4 bases and the J gene lost 1 base, with 12 bases spanning the gap. CDR1 and CDR2 from the germline V gene are SGDLS and YYNGEE. This CDR3 has 14 amino acids. CDR3 nucleotide sequence: TGTGCCAGCAGCCCTAGCTCGGGGTCCTACGAGCAGTACTTC. Translation: CASSPSSGSYEQYF.

J is TRBJ2-2 and V is TRBV6-5; D is perhaps TRBD2 (5 bases). Germline CDR1 MNHEY, CDR2 SVGAGI. This CDR3 has 15 residues. V was pared by 2 bases and J by 4 bases, with 11 bases between. The DNA for the CDR3 is TGTGCCAGCAGTTACCGGCGGGCGGGCACCGGGGAGCTGTTTTTT. This encodes CASSYRRAGTGELFF.

The chain links TRBV11-2 to TRBJ2-1; 7 bases match TRBD2. Germline trimming cut 4 bases from V and 5 bases from J; bases unmatched to any gene: 5. The CDR3 runs to 14 residues. In germline, CDR1 is SGHAT, CDR2 FQNNGV. CDR3 sequence (DNA): TGTGCCAGCAGCTGGTCTAGCGGAAACAATGAGCAGTTCTTC. Amino acids: CASSWSSGNNEQFF.

This rearrangement joins TRBV11-2 to TRBJ2-7; 7 nucleotides agree with TRBD1. The CDR3 has 15 amino acids. Germline V gene lookup returns CDR1 SGHAT and CDR2 FQNNGV. J lost 4 bases, V lost 5 bases, and 11 bases had no gene match. The CDR3 DNA sequence: TGTGCCAGCAGCCGGGAAACGGGACAGAGGTACGAGCAGTACTTC. Protein: CASSRETGQRYEQYF.